This T cell receptor (beta chain) was sequenced in a study of Graves' ophthalmopathy and Graves' hyperthyroidism (dated by TCRdb to about 2018). About the investigation overall: Peripheral blood was collected before any treatment was given, at the time of initial diagnosis. In over five hyperthyroidism patients, T-cell repertoires of thyroid tissue and blood were compared. In total, 135 blood samples were TCR-sequenced: approximately 40 ophthalmopathy, some 72 hyperthyroidism and roughly 17 hyperthyroidism-to-ophthalmopathy patients. The study used signatures of the TCR beta repertoire to tell Graves' ophthalmopathy apart from Graves' hyperthyroidism and to predict which patients would progress to ophthalmopathy. Following sample collection, hyperthyroidism patients were given methimazole at a starting dose of 30 mg daily, and ophthalmopathy patients were given high-dose intravenous methylprednisolone. For independent validation, a separate cohort was made up of some 19 hyperthyroidism patients plus 17 patients who later progressed from hyperthyroidism to ophthalmopathy. The approximately 98 discovery patients were randomly divided into training and test sets at a 7:3 ratio. To explore V-J signatures that distinguish ophthalmopathy from hyperthyroidism, a discovery set of 100 patients was enrolled, made up of 43 with ophthalmopathy and 55 to 65 with stable hyperthyroidism. What the study reported, not specific to this receptor: In validation, the model predicted ophthalmopathy progression with about 64% sensitivity and 72.22% specificity; about a dozen predicted patients were CT-confirmed with GO in a median of approximately six months. In cross-validation, the 13-signature model distinguished ophthalmopathy from stable hyperthyroidism with nearly 90% sensitivity and about 81% specificity, while in the test set the corresponding values were roughly 80% and 75%. Sample size was not predetermined statistically, and investigators were not blinded to group allocation. Most expanded thyroid clonotypes with frequency above 0.001 were also detected in blood, suggesting blood repertoires may reflect the thyroid immune response.

For repertoire sequencing, the TCR beta CDR3 regions were amplified from RNA transcripts. HTBI primers and the Qiagen OneStep RT-PCR kit were used in a first-round RT-PCR, which was followed by a second-round multiplex PCR, size selection and purification. Libraries were sequenced on an Illumina HiSeq2000 using paired-end 100 bp reads. The study's own analysis went as follows. Reads were processed with SOAPnuke, discarding reads with adapters, uncalled bases, mean Phred below 15, or no exact constant-primer or identifier match. COPE v1.2.5 was used to merge high-quality paired reads. Unique nucleotide sequences were defined as clonotypes and aligned to IMGT TRB V, D and J references using MiTCR v1.1. Analysis was restricted to V-J combinations with a frequency above 0.0001, which covered just over 98% of repertoires. For each V-J combination, a TCR clonal expansion and chaos score was defined as F50 clonal expansion divided by the chaos observed in the TCRdist matrix. Features were reduced by Welch's t-statistics and random forest to some 13 V-J combinations, which fed a naive Bayes classifier. Thyroid-blood repertoire similarity was quantified with the Morisita-Horn index. TCRdb itself trimmed the public reads at Q25 with fastp, ran MiXCR and retained productive beta chains. Each entry is one CDR3 protein sequence, shown with its most common DNA and genes. TCRdb's processing, not the authors', yielded these V and J calls. This sample gives 500,000 to 700,000 distinct CDR3 sequences in total; 22% of them show up just once. The biggest ten clones account for approximately 7% of the sample.

A patient counted as having stable hyperthyroidism if there was no progression to ophthalmopathy within 18 months of follow-up. Hyperthyroidism patients were newly diagnosed, with disease duration under 2 months, and aged 18 to 65 years. Patients with other autoimmune diseases, uncontrolled infections, pregnancy or lactation were excluded from the study. Clinical symptoms, serum thyroxine, TRAb, thyroid ultrasound and orbital computed tomography were used for diagnosis. PBMCs were isolated from about 10 ml of fresh peripheral blood by Ficoll-Paque density gradient centrifugation. Total RNA was extracted with Trizol reagent and quality-checked on an Agilent 2100 Bioanalyzer. In this sample, this clonotype turned up many times. The clone's antigen remains unknown. One base away there is no much larger clone; base qualities are not given. Sequenced sample: peripheral blood. The receptor's source is a woman aged 18-35 years with stable Graves' hyperthyroidism. Some clones in this sample may be carry-over from other donors' samples. Donor details come from another sample of the same person, matched by shared clones.

The sequenced DNA is TGTGCCAGCAGCCAAGGTTCAGGGGCATCGGGTGGGACCCAGCATTTT. Translated, this gives CASSQGSGASGGTQHF. The rearranged segments are TRBV3-1 and TRBJ1-5; TRBD1 is possibly the D segment (6 matching bases). Counted from cysteine to phenylalanine, this CDR3 has 16 amino acids. Only CDR3 DNA remains: 48 bases, in frame from the first base. The germline ends are 21 bases apart after V is trimmed by 1 base and J by 11 bases. The CDR1 and CDR2 encoded by the germline V gene (reference sequence) are LGHDT and YNNKEL.